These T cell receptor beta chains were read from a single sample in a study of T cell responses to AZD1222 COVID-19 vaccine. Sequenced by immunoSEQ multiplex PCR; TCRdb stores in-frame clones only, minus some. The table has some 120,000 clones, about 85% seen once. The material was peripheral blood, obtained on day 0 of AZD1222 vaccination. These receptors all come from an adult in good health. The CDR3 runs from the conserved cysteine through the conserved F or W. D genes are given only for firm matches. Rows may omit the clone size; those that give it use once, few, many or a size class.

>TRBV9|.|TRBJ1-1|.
CASSLSGDGNTEAFF
TGTGCCAGCAGCCTTTCAGGGGATGGGAACACTGAAGCTTTCTTT
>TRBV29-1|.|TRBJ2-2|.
CSVGEGDPNTGELFF
TGCAGCGTTGGAGAAGGGGACCCGAACACCGGGGAGCTGTTTTTT
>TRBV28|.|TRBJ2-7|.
CASSLGTEQYF
TGTGCCAGCAGTTTAGGGACCGAGCAGTACTTC
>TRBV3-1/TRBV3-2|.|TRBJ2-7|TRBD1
CASSQTGTGYYEQYF
TGTGCCAGCAGCCAAACCGGGACAGGGTACTACGAGCAGTACTTC
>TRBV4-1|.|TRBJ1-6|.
CASSQDPPAMGRSPLHF
TGCGCCAGCAGCCAAGATCCCCCGGCAATGGGCCGCTCACCCCTCCACTTT
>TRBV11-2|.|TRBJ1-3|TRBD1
CASSSPGPGQGRNTIYF
TGTGCCAGCAGCTCTCCCGGGCCGGGACAGGGTCGAAACACCATATATTTT
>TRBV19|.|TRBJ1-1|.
CASSIVRIMNTEAFF
TGTGCCAGTAGTATAGTACGGATAATGAACACTGAAGCTTTCTTT
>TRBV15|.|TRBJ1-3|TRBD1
CATSRDRGTGNTIYF
TGTGCCACCAGCAGGGACAGGGGGACTGGAAACACCATATATTTT
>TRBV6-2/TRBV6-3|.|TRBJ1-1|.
CASSYLNTEAFF
TGTGCCAGCAGTTACCTGAACACTGAAGCTTTCTTT
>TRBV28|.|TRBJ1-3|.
CASSPSSGNTIYF
TGTGCCAGCAGTCCCAGCTCTGGAAACACCATATATTTT
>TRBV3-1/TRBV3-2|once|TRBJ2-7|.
CASSQGRTSSYEQYF
TGTGCCAGCAGCCAAGGTCGCACTAGCTCCTACGAGCAGTACTTC
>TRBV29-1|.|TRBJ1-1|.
CSADRENTEAFF
TGCAGCGCGGACAGAGAGAACACTGAAGCTTTCTTT
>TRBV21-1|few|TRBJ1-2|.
CASGRKGARGYTF
TGTGCCAGTGGTAGAAAGGGGGCTCGGGGCTACACCTTC
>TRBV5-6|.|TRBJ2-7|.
CASSRDPQGPYEQYF
TGTGCCAGCAGCCGGGACCCCCAGGGACCCTACGAGCAGTACTTC
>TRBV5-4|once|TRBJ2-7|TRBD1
CASSFGTGSHYEQYF
TGTGCCAGCAGCTTTGGGACAGGTTCCCACTACGAGCAGTACTTC
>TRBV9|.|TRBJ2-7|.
CASSVAASAANYEQYF
TGTGCCAGCAGCGTAGCTGCAAGCGCCGCGAACTACGAGCAGTACTTC
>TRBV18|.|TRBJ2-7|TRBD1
CASSPNAGQGASSGTYEQYF
TGTGCCAGCTCACCAAATGCGGGGCAGGGGGCATCCTCTGGGACCTACGAGCAGTACTTC
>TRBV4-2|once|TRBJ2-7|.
CASSQVSDEQYF
TGTGCCAGCAGCCAAGTCTCTGACGAGCAGTACTTC
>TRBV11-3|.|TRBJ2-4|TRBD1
CASSLDQRQGANIQYF
TGTGCCAGCAGCTTAGATCAGAGACAGGGGGCGAACATTCAGTACTTC
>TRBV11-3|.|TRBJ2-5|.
CASSPWDSQETQYF
TGTGCCAGCAGCCCGTGGGACTCCCAAGAGACCCAGTACTTC
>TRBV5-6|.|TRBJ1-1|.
CASSPSSLGLAFF
TGTGCCAGCAGCCCCTCGAGCTTAGGGTTGGCTTTCTTT
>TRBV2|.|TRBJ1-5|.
CASSVSGRQPQHF
TGTGCCAGCAGTGTTTCAGGGCGGCAGCCCCAGCATTTT
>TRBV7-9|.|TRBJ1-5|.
CASSQGREMMGQPQHF
TGCGCCAGCAGCCAGGGAAGGGAGATGATGGGTCAGCCCCAGCATTTT
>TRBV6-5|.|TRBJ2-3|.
CASSSGTASTDTQYF
TGTGCCAGCAGTTCCGGGACGGCTAGCACAGATACGCAGTATTTT
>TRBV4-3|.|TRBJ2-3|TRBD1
CASSQGPPGQGIPDTQYF
TGCGCCAGCAGCCAGGGACCTCCGGGACAGGGTATCCCAGATACGCAGTATTTT
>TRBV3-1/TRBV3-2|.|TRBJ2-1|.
CASSQDIGSYNEQFF
TGTGCCAGCAGCCAAGATATTGGGTCTTACAATGAGCAGTTCTTC
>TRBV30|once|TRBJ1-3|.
CAWITSSGNTIYF
TGTGCCTGGATAACCAGCTCTGGAAACACCATATATTTT
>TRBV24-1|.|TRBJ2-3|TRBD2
CATSDPSLRGGTDTQYF
TGTGCCACCAGTGATCCGTCTTTGCGGGGGGGAACAGATACGCAGTATTTT
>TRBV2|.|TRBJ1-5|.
CASSEAQLSNQPQHF
TGTGCCAGCAGTGAAGCACAGCTTAGCAATCAGCCCCAGCATTTT
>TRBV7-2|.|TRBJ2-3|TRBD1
CASSRRGQGADTQYF
TGTGCCAGCAGCCGCCGGGGACAGGGAGCCGATACGCAGTATTTT
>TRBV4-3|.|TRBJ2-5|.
CASSQAGLAMSETQYF
TGCGCCAGCAGCCAAGCCGGCCTAGCAATGTCGGAGACCCAGTACTTC
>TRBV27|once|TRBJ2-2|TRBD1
CASSLPSGQGNTGELFF
TGTGCCAGCAGTTTACCGTCGGGACAGGGGAACACCGGGGAGCTGTTTTTT
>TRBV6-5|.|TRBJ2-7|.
CATLTGVYEQYF
TGTGCCACCTTAACGGGGGTCTACGAGCAGTACTTC
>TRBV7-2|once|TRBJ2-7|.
CASSLGRDFSF
TGTGCCAGCAGCTTGGGCAGGGACTTCTCCTTC
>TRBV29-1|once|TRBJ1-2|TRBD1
CSARQGAGYGYTF
TGCAGCGCCAGACAGGGGGCCGGCTATGGCTACACCTTC
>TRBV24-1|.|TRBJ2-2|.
CATSSRYQGYTGELFF
TGTGCCACCAGTTCCAGGTATCAGGGGTACACCGGGGAGCTGTTTTTT
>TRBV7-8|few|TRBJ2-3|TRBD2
CASSPLSGGWDTQYF
TGTGCCAGCAGCCCCCTTAGCGGGGGGTGGGATACGCAGTATTTT
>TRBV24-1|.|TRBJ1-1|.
CATGPGGNTEAFF
TGTGCCACGGGTCCGGGGGGGAACACTGAAGCTTTCTTT
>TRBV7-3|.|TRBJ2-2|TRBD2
CASSPGLAGGPNTGELFF
TGTGCCAGCAGCCCGGGACTAGCGGGAGGCCCGAACACCGGGGAGCTGTTTTTT
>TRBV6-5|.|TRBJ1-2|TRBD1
CASSPRTGGWYGYTF
TGTGCCAGCAGCCCAAGGACAGGCGGATGGTATGGCTACACCTTC